This is a list of T cell receptor beta chains from one sample in a study of T cell repertoires in cytomegalovirus infection. TCRdb re-called the reads through MiXCR, storing one row per CDR3 protein. The sample lists about 740,000 distinct CDR3 sequences; 35% to 45% were seen once. The specimen was PBMCs. These receptors originate from a human donor in good health (CMV status not recorded). Some clones in this sample may be carry-over from other donors' samples. CDR3s include the opening cysteine and the closing phenylalanine or tryptophan. Each record gives: V gene, clone size, D gene, J gene, CDR3 protein, CDR3 DNA. The D gene is left open where the match is weak. Rows give clone size only sometimes, using once, few, many, or a class for an expanded clone.

TRBV14	few	TRBD2	TRBJ2-1	CASSVRTSGRSYNEQFF	TGTGCCAGCAGCGTTAGGACTAGCGGGCGCTCCTACAATGAGCAGTTCTTC
TRBV24-1	NA	NA	TRBJ2-1	CATSDVARGNEQFF	TGTGCCACCAGTGATGTAGCGCGGGGCAATGAGCAGTTCTTC
TRBV11-2	few	TRBD2	TRBJ2-5	CASSPGTSGVETQYF	TGTGCCAGCAGCCCGGGGACTAGCGGGGTAGAGACCCAGTACTTC
TRBV7-8	many	TRBD1	TRBJ2-7	CASTPGQGAREQYF	TGTGCCAGCACCCCCGGACAGGGGGCTCGCGAGCAGTACTTC
TRBV6-1	NA	NA	TRBJ1-6	CASSAEMDSGSPLHF	TGTGCCAGCAGTGCCGAGATGGACAGCGGGTCACCCCTCCACTTT
TRBV6-5	NA	NA	TRBJ1-3	CASSYRTPEDTIYF	TGTGCCAGCAGTTACCGGACCCCTGAGGACACCATATATTTT
TRBV20-1	NA	NA	TRBJ2-5	CSATLRTAKYQETQYF	TGCAGTGCTACCCTTCGGACAGCTAAGTACCAAGAGACCCAGTACTTC
TRBV20-1	NA	NA	TRBJ2-3	CSASPPRDLPPDTQYF	TGCAGTGCTAGCCCCCCCAGGGATCTACCACCAGATACGCAGTATTTT
TRBV10-3	NA	NA	TRBJ1-2	CAISESDRAGVGGYTF	TGTGCCATCAGTGAGTCGGACCGTGCAGGGGTAGGCGGCTACACCTTC
TRBV28	NA	TRBD1	TRBJ2-7	CASSYGGGQGAYEQYF	TGTGCCAGCAGTTATGGTGGCGGACAGGGGGCCTACGAGCAGTACTTC
TRBV6-1	few	NA	TRBJ1-2	CASSPVGDPYGYTF	TGTGCCAGCAGTCCAGTCGGGGACCCCTATGGCTACACCTTC
TRBV11-2	NA	NA	TRBJ1-2	CASSFSKVTTTRGYTF	TGTGCCAGCAGCTTCTCTAAGGTGACCACCACCAGGGGCTACACCTTC
TRBV28	few	NA	TRBJ2-4	CASSLNPGLAKNIQYF	TGTGCCAGCAGTTTAAATCCGGGTCTAGCCAAAAACATTCAGTACTTC
TRBV10-3	few	NA	TRBJ1-1	CAISDPQGGDTEAFF	TGTGCCATCAGTGACCCACAGGGTGGCGACACTGAAGCTTTCTTT
TRBV7-6	few	NA	TRBJ2-7	CASSPGGHEQYF	TGTGCCAGCAGCCCCGGCGGGCACGAGCAGTACTTC
TRBV7-2	many	TRBD2	TRBJ2-5	CASSKTSGQETQYF	TGTGCCAGCAGCAAGACTAGCGGCCAAGAGACCCAGTACTTC
TRBV20-1	NA	TRBD1	TRBJ2-7	CSAEGATWVHEQYF	TGCAGTGCAGAGGGGGCGACCTGGGTCCACGAGCAGTACTTC
TRBV15	NA	TRBD1	TRBJ1-1	CATSRDRDRGNTEAFF	TGTGCCACCAGCAGAGATCGGGACAGGGGGAACACTGAAGCTTTCTTT
TRBV28	few	NA	TRBJ2-7	CASAPWGSSYEQYF	TGTGCCAGCGCTCCGTGGGGGTCCTCCTACGAGCAGTACTTC
TRBV11-3	NA	NA	TRBJ2-3	CASSQPGGDTQYF	TGTGCCAGCAGCCAACCTGGGGGGGATACGCAGTATTTT
TRBV28	NA	NA	TRBJ2-2	CASSFVEGPGELFF	TGTGCCAGCAGTTTTGTGGAGGGGCCTGGGGAGCTGTTTTTT
TRBV5-4	NA	TRBD1	TRBJ2-1	CASSHGTETSNEQFF	TGTGCCAGCAGCCACGGGACAGAAACTAGCAATGAGCAGTTCTTC
TRBV6-1	few	TRBD1	TRBJ1-4	CASSGRTGSEEKLFF	TGTGCCAGCAGTGGGCGGACAGGGTCGGAGGAAAAACTGTTTTTT
TRBV28	few	TRBD1	TRBJ2-3	CASSSAGQGTDTQYF	TGTGCCAGCAGTTCAGCCGGACAGGGGACAGATACGCAGTATTTT
TRBV29-1	once	NA	TRBJ2-2	CSAAWGLAGELFF	TGCAGCGCTGCGTGGGGGTTGGCCGGGGAGCTGTTTTTT
TRBV19	NA	TRBD1	TRBJ1-5	CASTIQGARSQPQHF	TGTGCCAGTACCATACAGGGGGCGCGTAGCCAGCCCCAGCATTTT
TRBV6-5	NA	NA	TRBJ1-1	CASSPTGRPTEAFF	TGTGCCAGCAGCCCCACAGGGCGGCCCACTGAAGCTTTCTTT
TRBV7-6	many	NA	TRBJ1-2	CASSLTETYGYTF	TGTGCCAGCAGCTTGACGGAGACCTATGGCTACACCTTC
TRBV28	NA	TRBD2	TRBJ2-1	CASSSLDRLAGYNEQFF	TGTGCCAGCAGTTCCCTAGACCGCCTAGCGGGGTACAATGAGCAGTTCTTC
TRBV4-1	NA	NA	TRBJ2-7	CASSQGPDSTYEQYF	TGCGCCAGCAGCCAAGGTCCAGATTCAACCTACGAGCAGTACTTC
TRBV6-1	NA	NA	TRBJ2-7	CASRGRDRYEQYF	TGTGCCAGCCGCGGCAGGGATAGGTACGAGCAGTACTTC
TRBV12-3/TRBV12-4	NA	NA	TRBJ2-1	CASSLLQRVNNEQFF	TGTGCCAGCAGTTTACTCCAGCGGGTAAACAATGAGCAGTTCTTC